This T cell receptor beta chain was retrieved from a study of cytomegalovirus exposure and HLA in healthy donors (TCRdb year 2017). In the study overall: The 500 to 800 repertoires of the first cohort and the approximately 130 validation repertoires were produced on the same platform, according to a later analysis. The study aimed to test whether cataloging public T cell receptors could reveal signatures of past pathogen exposure. In addition to the first cohort of 650 to 750 subjects, a separate validation cohort of around 110 different subjects was used. To predict cytomegalovirus infection status, the study brought together high-throughput TCR immunosequencing, statistical association of individual TCRs with disease status, and machine learning. Paper-wide results and their limitations: It was suggested by the authors that the approach could potentially be generalized to other disease states and immunological phenotypes. A total of 150 to 200 TCR beta chains were listed by the study as associated with cytomegalovirus. Three of the identified cytomegalovirus-associated TCR beta chains were confirmed in vitro to be specific for cytomegalovirus antigens. In a later analysis, TCRs clustered in the first cohort were found to also tend to co-occur in the roughly 110 validation repertoires, with 90% to 95% of cluster scores above 0. The validation cohort had no HLA typing available for a later analysis, so co-occurrence within that cohort was assessed over all 120 or so repertoires. Cytomegalovirus status was reported to be diagnosed by the classifier with high specificity and sensitivity in both the original and validation cohorts. Most TCR sequences were seen in very few donors, while some public TCRs were found in many individuals.

As to this clone: The clone's antigen remains unknown. Per-base qualities were not stored, and no clone one base away is much larger.

Library preparation used the immunoSEQ multiplex PCR assay. Concerning the study's data processing: A statistical classification framework was built to diagnose cytomegalovirus status from the catalog of TCR beta chain sequences. The immuneACCESS repertoire file appears here via TCRdb, limited to in-frame rearrangements. These files lack a portion of the clones; in checked studies, under half of the deficit traces to unresolved V genes, and the cause of the others is not known. V and J calls and clone size are those listed in that table; D and trimming were worked out from the DNA. The sample table lists about 200,000 clones, 70% to 90% of them with a count of one. The ten largest clonotypes hold 5.5% to 6.5% of the sample. V loses 6 bases, J loses 8 bases, and the germline ends lie 19 bases apart. The CDR3, from cysteine to phenylalanine, totals 15 residues. The entry retains the CDR3 DNA only, 45 bases that are in frame from base 1. As encoded in the germline V gene, CDR1 is MNHNS while CDR2 is SASEGT.

The donors were included in the validation cohort of roughly 130 subjects, a group kept apart from the roughly 700-subject first cohort. This TCR came from a young woman in good health and CMV-seronegative. This receptor chain uses TRBV6-1 and TRBJ1-4; D gene: possibly TRBD1, on 5 matching bases. Sequencing was performed on PBMCs. The nucleotide sequence reads as follows: TGTGCCAGCAGCGGTTCCGTCCCGAAGGGGGAAAAACTGTTTTTT. It translates to CASSGSVPKGEKLFF.